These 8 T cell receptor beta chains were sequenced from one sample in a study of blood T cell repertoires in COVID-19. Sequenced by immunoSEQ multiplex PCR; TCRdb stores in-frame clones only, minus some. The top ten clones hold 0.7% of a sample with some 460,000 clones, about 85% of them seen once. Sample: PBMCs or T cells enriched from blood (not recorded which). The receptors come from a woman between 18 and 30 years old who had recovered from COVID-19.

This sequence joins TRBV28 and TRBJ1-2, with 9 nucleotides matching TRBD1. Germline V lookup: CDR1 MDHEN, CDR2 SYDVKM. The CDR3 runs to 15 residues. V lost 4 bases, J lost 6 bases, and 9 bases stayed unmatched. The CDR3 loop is CASSSLQGALNGYTF. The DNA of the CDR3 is TGTGCCAGCAGTTCTTTACAGGGGGCGCTGAATGGCTACACCTTC.

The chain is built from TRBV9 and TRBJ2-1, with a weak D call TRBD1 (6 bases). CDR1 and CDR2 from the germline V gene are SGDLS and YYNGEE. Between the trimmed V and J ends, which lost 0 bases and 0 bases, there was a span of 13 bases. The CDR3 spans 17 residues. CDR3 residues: CASSVGGTPSSYNEQFF. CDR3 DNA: TGTGCCAGCAGCGTAGGTGGGACACCCAGCTCCTACAATGAGCAGTTCTTC.

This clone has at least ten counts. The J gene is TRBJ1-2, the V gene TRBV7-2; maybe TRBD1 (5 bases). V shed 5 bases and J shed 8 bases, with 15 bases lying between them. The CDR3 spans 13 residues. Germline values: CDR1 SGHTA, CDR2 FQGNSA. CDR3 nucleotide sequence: TGTGCCAGCAGCGTACAGGAAATCTGGGGCTACACCTTC. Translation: CASSVQEIWGYTF. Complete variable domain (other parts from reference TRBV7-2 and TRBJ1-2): GAGVSQSPSNKVTEKGKDVELRCDPISGHTALYWYRQSLGQGLEFLIYFQGNSAPDKSGLPSDRFSAERTGGSVSTLTIQRTQQEDSAVYLCASSVQEIWGYTFGSGTRLTVV.

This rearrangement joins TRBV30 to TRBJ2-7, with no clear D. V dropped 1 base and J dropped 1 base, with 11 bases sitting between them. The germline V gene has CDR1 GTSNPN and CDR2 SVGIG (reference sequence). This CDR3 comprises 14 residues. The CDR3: CAWSANLLSYEQYF. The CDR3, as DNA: TGTGCCTGGAGTGCAAACTTACTTTCCTACGAGCAGTACTTC. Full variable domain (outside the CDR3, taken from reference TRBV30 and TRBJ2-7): SQTIHQWPATLVQPVGSPLSLECTVEGTSNPNLYWYRQAAGRGLQLLFYSVGIGQISSEVPQNLSASRPQDRQFILSSKKLLLSDSGFYLCAWSANLLSYEQYFGPGTRLTVT.

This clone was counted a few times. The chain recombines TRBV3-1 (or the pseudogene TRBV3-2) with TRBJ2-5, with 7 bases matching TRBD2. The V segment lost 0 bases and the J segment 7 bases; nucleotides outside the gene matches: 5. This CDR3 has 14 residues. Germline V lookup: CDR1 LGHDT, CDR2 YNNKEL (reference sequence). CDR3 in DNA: TGTGCCAGCAGCCAAGATCGGGGGGTAGGGACCCAGTACTTC. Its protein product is CASSQDRGVGTQYF.

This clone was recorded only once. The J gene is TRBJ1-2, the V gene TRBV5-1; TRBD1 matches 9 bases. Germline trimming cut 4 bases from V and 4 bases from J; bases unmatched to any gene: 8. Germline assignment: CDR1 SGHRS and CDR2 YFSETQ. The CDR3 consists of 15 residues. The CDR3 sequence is CASSLRTGDVYGYTF. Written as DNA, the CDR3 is TGCGCCAGCAGCCTACGGACAGGGGACGTCTATGGCTACACCTTC.

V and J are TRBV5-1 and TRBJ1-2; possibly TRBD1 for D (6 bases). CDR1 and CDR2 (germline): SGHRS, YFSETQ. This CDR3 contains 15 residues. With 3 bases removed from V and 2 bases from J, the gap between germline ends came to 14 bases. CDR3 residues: CASSSQEQGNYGYTF. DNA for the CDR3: TGCGCCAGCAGCTCCCAGGAGCAGGGGAACTATGGCTACACCTTC. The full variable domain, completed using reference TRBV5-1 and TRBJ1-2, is KAGVTQTPRYLIKTRGQQVTLSCSPISGHRSVSWYQQTPGQGLQFLFEYFSETQRNKGNFPGRFSGRQFSNSRSEMNVSTLELGDSALYLCASSSQEQGNYGYTFGSGTRLTVV.

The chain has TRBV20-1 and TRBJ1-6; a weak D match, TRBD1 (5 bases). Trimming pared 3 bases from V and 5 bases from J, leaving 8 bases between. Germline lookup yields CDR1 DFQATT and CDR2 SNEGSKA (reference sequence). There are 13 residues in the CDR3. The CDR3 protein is CSASWGDNSPLHF. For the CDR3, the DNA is TGCAGTGCTAGTTGGGGGGATAATTCACCCCTCCACTTT.